These 3 T cell receptor beta chains came from one sample sequenced in a study of cytomegalovirus exposure and HLA in healthy donors. PCR was performed using 60 Vbeta and 13 Jbeta primers. Assay used: immunoSEQ multiplex PCR; TCRdb lists only in-frame clones, some missing. The sample carries 130,000 to 150,000 clones, roughly 80% recorded once. Specimen: PBMCs. The receptors were gathered from a woman under 40 in good health and CMV-seronegative.

This clone was seen once. This chain connects TRBV6-5 to TRBJ1-2; TRBD1 agrees at 7 bases. The CDR3 covers 12 residues. From germline, CDR1 is MNHEY and CDR2 SVGAGI. With V trimmed by 8 bases and J by 5 bases, 5 bases remained unmatched. CDR3 sequence: CASSPQGYGYTF. For the CDR3, the DNA is TGTGCCAGCTCCCCACAGGGGTATGGCTACACCTTC.

J is TRBJ1-1 and V is TRBV10-3; the match to TRBD1 covers 10 bases. V dropped 2 bases and J dropped 5; count of bases not matched to a gene: 8. This CDR3 region has 16 residues. Germline V lookup: CDR1 ENHRY, CDR2 SYGVKD. The DNA for the CDR3 is TGTGCCATCAGTGAGCCGGGACAGGGGACTGGGACTGAAGCTTTCTTT. Its protein product is CAISEPGQGTGTEAFF.

J is TRBJ2-1 and V is TRBV27; a weak D match, TRBD2 (6 bases). Trimming cost V 3 bases and J 0 bases, with 9 bases left between them. The CDR3 covers 15 residues. The germline gives CDR1 MNHEY, CDR2 SMNVEV (reference sequence). CDR3 nucleotides: TGTGCCAGCAGTTTTAGCGGCAGCTCCTACAATGAGCAGTTCTTC. As protein: CASSFSGSSYNEQFF.